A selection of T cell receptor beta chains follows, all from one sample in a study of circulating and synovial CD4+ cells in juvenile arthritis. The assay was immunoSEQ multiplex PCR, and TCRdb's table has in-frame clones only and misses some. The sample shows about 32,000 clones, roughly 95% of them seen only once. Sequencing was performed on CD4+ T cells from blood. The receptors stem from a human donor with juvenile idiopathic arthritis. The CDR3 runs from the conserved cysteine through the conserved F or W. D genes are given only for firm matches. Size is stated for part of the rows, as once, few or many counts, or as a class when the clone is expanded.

TGCGCCAGCAGCTTGGAGGGACAAGGGGGCTACACCTTC	CASSLEGQGGYTF	.	.	TRBV5-1	TRBJ1-2
TGTGCCAGCAGTGACTCTGGAGGGACTACAGATACGCAGTATTTT	CASSDSGGTTDTQYF	.	.	TRBV6-4	TRBJ2-3
TGCGCCAGCAGCCAAGTCGGGGGGTACGAGCAGTACTTC	CASSQVGGYEQYF	.	TRBD2	TRBV4-3	TRBJ2-7
TGTGCCAGCAGTTTCTCGGGGTTAGACACTGAAGCTTTCTTT	CASSFSGLDTEAFF	.	.	TRBV27	TRBJ1-1
TGTGCCAGCACCCGACAGGGAACGAACACCGGGGAGCTGTTTTTT	CASTRQGTNTGELFF	.	TRBD1	TRBV9	TRBJ2-2
TGTGCCAGCAGCCGGGGAGCGGGGGGGACAACTTACGAGCAGTACTTC	CASSRGAGGTTYEQYF	.	TRBD2	TRBV7-2	TRBJ2-7
TGTGCCAGCGAAAACAAGGGAGGGAGCACCGGGGAGCTGTTTTTT	CASENKGGSTGELFF	.	TRBD2	TRBV2	TRBJ2-2
TGTGCCAGCAGCCCCGGGCTAGCGGGGCCCTTAGATACGCAGTATTTT	CASSPGLAGPLDTQYF	.	TRBD2	TRBV7-9	TRBJ2-3
TGCAGCGTTGAATCGGCGCGACAAAACACTGAAGCTTTCTTT	CSVESARQNTEAFF	.	.	TRBV29-1	TRBJ1-1
TGTGCCAGCAGCTTAGTCCACGGGGACAGATCAAACTACGAGCAGTACTTC	CASSLVHGDRSNYEQYF	.	TRBD1	TRBV7-2	TRBJ2-7
TGTGCCACCAAGGGGGGCACGGGGGGAAGTTCAACTAATGAAAAACTGTTTTTT	CATKGGTGGSSTNEKLFF	few	.	TRBV19	TRBJ1-4
TGTGCCAGCAGTGATCTCCCGAACACTGAAGCTTTCTTT	CASSDLPNTEAFF	.	.	TRBV2	TRBJ1-1
TGTGCCAGCAGATTGAGACTAGTTGCAGATACGCAGTATTTT	CASRLRLVADTQYF	.	.	TRBV6-5	TRBJ2-3
TGTGCCACCGGACAGGGAGGTGAAAAACTGTTTTTT	CATGQGGEKLFF	.	TRBD1	TRBV19	TRBJ1-4
TGTGCCAGCAGTCTCTCGGGGGGAAGCTCCTACAATGAGCAGTTCTTC	CASSLSGGSSYNEQFF	.	TRBD2	TRBV27	TRBJ2-1
TGCGCCAGCAGCTCCTTGGGACAGGGATCCGGGGAGCTGTTTTTT	CASSSLGQGSGELFF	.	TRBD1	TRBV5-1	TRBJ2-2
TGTGCCAGCAGCTTAGGGGTAGAAGGGAGACCCCAGCATTTT	CASSLGVEGRPQHF	.	.	TRBV7-9	TRBJ1-5
TGTGCCAGCAGCTTATATGGCAACACTGAAGCTTTCTTT	CASSLYGNTEAFF	.	.	TRBV7-9	TRBJ1-1
TGTGCCAGCATCTCTATCCCCGGGGGGGAAAAACTGTTTTTT	CASISIPGGEKLFF	once	.	TRBV6-1	TRBJ1-4
TGTGCCAGCAGTGAAAAAGCCCCAGGGGTCTTCCCCTATGAAAAACTGTTTTTT	CASSEKAPGVFPYEKLFF	once	.	TRBV6-1	TRBJ1-4
TGCGCCAGCAGTCCGGGACAGGGGAGCTCCTACGAGCAGTACTTC	CASSPGQGSSYEQYF	.	TRBD1	TRBV10-1	TRBJ2-7
TGTGCCAGCAGCCAAGTGCCAGGGGTCCAAGAGACCCAGTACTTC	CASSQVPGVQETQYF	.	.	TRBV4-2	TRBJ2-5
TGTGCCAGCAGCCTCTCCGGGACAGGGGTAGCCGAGCAGTACTTC	CASSLSGTGVAEQYF	.	TRBD1	TRBV9	TRBJ2-7
TGTGCCAGTAGTAGGGGGGACAGGGGGCGTCCTTCCTACGAGCAGTACTTC	CASSRGDRGRPSYEQYF	.	TRBD1	TRBV19	TRBJ2-7
TGTGCCAGCAGTTCGACAGGGTTCTCACCCCTCCACTTT	CASSSTGFSPLHF	.	TRBD1	TRBV27	TRBJ1-6
TGTGCCAGCTCACTCCATTGGGACAGGGGAGAAGGTGGCTACACCTTC	CASSLHWDRGEGGYTF	.	TRBD1	TRBV18	TRBJ1-2
TGTGCCAGCAGCGGGGGACTAGCGGCTCTCACAGATACGCAGTATTTT	CASSGGLAALTDTQYF	.	TRBD2	TRBV2	TRBJ2-3
TGTGCTAGTGGTTCCCCAATGCACAATTCTCGGGGTAATGGAAACATTCAGTACTTC	CASGSPMHNSRGNGNIQYF	.	.	TRBV12-5	TRBJ2-4
TGTGCCTGGGCTAACTCTGGAAACACCATATATTTT	CAWANSGNTIYF	.	.	TRBV30	TRBJ1-3
TGTGCCAGCAGCTTAGCTCTAGAGACCCAGTACTTC	CASSLALETQYF	.	.	TRBV7-6	TRBJ2-5
TGTGCCAGCAGTGCGGACACCGGGGAGCTGTTTTTT	CASSADTGELFF	.	.	TRBV6-1	TRBJ2-2
TGTGCCAGCAGCCGGGACAGGGGCCTTTTCTACGAGCAGTACTTC	CASSRDRGLFYEQYF	.	TRBD1	TRBV6-1	TRBJ2-7
TGTGCCAGCGGGGACAGGACAGGGGGCCTTCAGCCCCAGCATTTT	CASGDRTGGLQPQHF	.	TRBD1	TRBV2	TRBJ1-5
TGCAGCGTTGGCTCGGTCCTTAGCTCCTACGAGCAGTACTTC	CSVGSVLSSYEQYF	.	.	TRBV29-1	TRBJ2-7
TGTGCCAGCACGGTCTTGGGGGCATCTGAAGCTTTCTTT	CASTVLGASEAFF	few	.	TRBV6-6	TRBJ1-1
TGTGCCAGCAGTCGGACAGGGGAGAATTCACCCCTCCACTTT	CASSRTGENSPLHF	.	TRBD1	TRBV6-5	TRBJ1-6
TGTGCCAGCTCGAAGGCGGGGGTTAACTATGGCTACACCTTC	CASSKAGVNYGYTF	once	.	TRBV18	TRBJ1-2
TGTGCCAGCAGTTTAAACAGTGAAGCTTTCTTT	CASSLNSEAFF	.	.	TRBV28	TRBJ1-1
TGTGCCAGCAGTTTATACGACGGAGCCTACGAGCAGTACTTC	CASSLYDGAYEQYF	once	.	TRBV27	TRBJ2-7
TGTGCCAGCACCGACAGGGAGAGAACAGATACGCAGTATTTT	CASTDRERTDTQYF	.	TRBD1	TRBV11-2	TRBJ2-3
TGTGCCAGCAGCGTAGAGACAGGGCATAACACCGGGGAGCTGTTTTTT	CASSVETGHNTGELFF	.	TRBD1	TRBV9	TRBJ2-2
TGTGCCAGCAGCCGTCTGACAGGGGACCTTAAGGGTACTGAAGCTTTCTTT	CASSRLTGDLKGTEAFF	.	TRBD1	TRBV11-2	TRBJ1-1
TGTGCCAGTAGTACTCTAAGCCACAGGGGGCGCGACACTGAAGCTTTCTTT	CASSTLSHRGRDTEAFF	.	TRBD1	TRBV19	TRBJ1-1
TGTGCTAGTGGTTTGGCCCCTAAGGGGGACCTGAGCTCCTACGAGCAGTACTTC	CASGLAPKGDLSSYEQYF	.	.	TRBV12-5	TRBJ2-7
TGTGCCAGCTCACCGCAACAGGGGGACGAGCAGTACTTC	CASSPQQGDEQYF	.	TRBD1	TRBV18	TRBJ2-7
TGTGCCAGCTCACCAAATGTGCTGAGCCGAGGGCGAACCGGGGAGCTGTTTTTT	CASSPNVLSRGRTGELFF	.	.	TRBV18	TRBJ2-2
TGTGCCACCAGCAGAGAGGGCGTCTCCTATAATTCCCCCCTCCACTTT	CATSREGVSYNSPLHF	once	.	TRBV15	TRBJ1-6
TGTGCCAGCAGTTACCGCATAGCGGCAAAGAGCACAGATACGCAGTATTTT	CASSYRIAAKSTDTQYF	.	.	TRBV28	TRBJ2-3
TGTGCCAGCAGTCCTGGGGCAGGGCCCTACGAGCAGTACTTC	CASSPGAGPYEQYF	.	.	TRBV7-3	TRBJ2-7
TGTGCCAGCAGTGAAGGGGACTCAAAATTCGATACGCAGTATTTT	CASSEGDSKFDTQYF	.	.	TRBV2	TRBJ2-3
TGTGCCAGTAGTATCAGGCCTAGCGGGAGTAGGACAGATACGCAGTATTTT	CASSIRPSGSRTDTQYF	.	TRBD2	TRBV19	TRBJ2-3
TGTGCCAGCAGGGGCACGGGATATAGCGCTGAAGCTTTCTTT	CASRGTGYSAEAFF	.	.	TRBV6-1	TRBJ1-1
TGCAGTGCTAGAGTATCCTACGAGCAGTACTTC	CSARVSYEQYF	.	.	TRBV20-1	TRBJ2-7
TGTGCCAGCAGCTTTGGACAGGGGAGGACTGAAGCTTTCTTT	CASSFGQGRTEAFF	.	TRBD1	TRBV5-4	TRBJ1-1
TGCGCCAGCAGCTTGGCCGGGGCAGGGGCAAATTCACCCCTCCACTTT	CASSLAGAGANSPLHF	.	.	TRBV5-1	TRBJ1-6
TGTGCCAGCAGCCAACTAGCGGGGGGGCCCTACGAGCAGTACTTC	CASSQLAGGPYEQYF	.	TRBD2	TRBV6-6	TRBJ2-7